Below are 10 T cell receptor beta chains sequenced from a single sample in a study of T cell changes during pregnancy in multiple sclerosis. Assay: immunoSEQ multiplex PCR; the TCRdb copy retains only in-frame clones and omits some. The sample has fewer than 50,000 clones, roughly 93% seen once. The material was CD8+ T cells from peripheral blood mononuclear cells, obtained in the first trimester of pregnancy. The receptors stem from a female donor with multiple sclerosis, enrolled in a pregnancy study.

The chain uses TRBV28 and TRBJ1-1; 7 bases match TRBD1. The ends lost 3 bases at V and 6 bases at J; junction bases unmatched: 4. Germline CDR1 and CDR2: MDHEN and SYDVKM. This CDR3 contains 13 residues. Here the CDR3 reads CASSFTGAPEAFF. CDR3 coding DNA: TGTGCCAGCAGTTTTACAGGGGCCCCTGAAGCTTTCTTT.

The chain carries TRBV5-1 and TRBJ2-1, with a weak D call TRBD1 (5 bases). Germline CDR1 is SGHRS and CDR2 is YFSETQ. V dropped 0 bases and J dropped 15 bases, with 13 bases sitting between them. CDR3 length equals 12 residues. CDR3 loop: CASSLEGAMGFF. Here the CDR3 DNA reads TGCGCCAGCAGCTTGGAAGGGGCGATGGGGTTCTTC.

This clone was detected only once. The chain recombines TRBV27 with TRBJ1-5, with a tentative D call TRBD1 (6 bases). Germline CDR1 and CDR2: MNHEY and SMNVEV (reference sequence). This CDR3 has 16 amino acids. Trimming removed 0 bases at V and 4 bases at J, with 13 bases between. As DNA, the CDR3 is TGTGCCAGCAGTTTATCGAGAACAGGGTCTAATCAGCCCCAGCATTTT. Translating gives CASSLSRTGSNQPQHF.

V gene TRBV6-1 combines with J gene TRBJ2-7; 11 nucleotides agree with TRBD2. The junction had 12 bases not matched to a gene; V was cut back by 4 bases and J by 1 base. Germline CDR1 reads MNHNS; CDR2 reads SASEGT. This CDR3 is 18 amino acids long. CDR3 DNA: TGTGCCAGCAGTGGCCCAGGTTTGCGGACTAGCGGGTCCTACGAGCAGTACTTC. Translation gives CASSGPGLRTSGSYEQYF.

The chain carries TRBV15 and TRBJ2-2; a possible D gene is TRBD1 (5 bases). Germline V gene sequence: CDR1 LNHNV, CDR2 YYDKDF (reference sequence). The V end lost 8 bases, the J end lost 6 bases, and 10 bases lay between the germline ends. The CDR3 runs to 12 residues. The CDR3: CATDQGSGELFF. The CDR3 nucleotides read TGTGCCACCGACCAGGGATCCGGGGAGCTGTTTTTT.

J is TRBJ2-1 and V is TRBV19; perhaps TRBD1 as D (7 bases). Trimming cost V 6 bases and J 4 bases, with 16 bases left between them. The CDR3 sequence is 15 residues long. Looked up from germline, CDR1 is LNHDA and CDR2 is SQIVND (reference sequence). In DNA form, the CDR3 reads TGTGCCAGTAGATCAGGGGGAGGCTGGTACAATGAGCAGTTCTTC. Translated: CASRSGGGWYNEQFF.

The chain has TRBV4-3 and TRBJ2-1; 9 nucleotides match TRBD2. The V and J ends lost 0 bases and 4 bases, in that order; junction bases with no gene match: 10. The CDR3 is 18 amino acids. CDR1 LGHNA and CDR2 YSLEER come from the germline V gene. CDR3 residues: CASSQDFAGGLGYNEQFF. The CDR3 DNA reads as TGCGCCAGCAGCCAAGATTTCGCGGGAGGGCTGGGGTACAATGAGCAGTTCTTC.

V and J are TRBV4-1 and TRBJ1-2; 10 nucleotides line up with TRBD1. The CDR3 is 15 amino acids. Germline V gene lookup returns CDR1 MGHRA and CDR2 YSYEKL. V shed 1 base, J shed 14 bases, and the junction held 13 bases outside the gene matches. As DNA, the CDR3 is TGCGCCAGCAGCCAAGTTCGGGGACAGGGGTCAAGTTGGACCTTC. Protein: CASSQVRGQGSSWTF.

This chain uses TRBV30 with TRBJ2-1; TRBD2 matches at 12 bases. The CDR3 is 15 amino acids. V shed 0 bases, J shed 8 bases, and the junction held 5 bases outside the gene matches. Germline V gives CDR1 GTSNPN, CDR2 SVGIG (reference sequence). CDR3 loop: CAWSVRLAGADEQFF. CDR3 sequence (DNA): TGTGCCTGGAGTGTACGACTAGCGGGAGCGGATGAGCAGTTCTTC.

J is TRBJ2-3 and V is TRBV28, with 8 positions matching TRBD1. The CDR3 has 14 residues. J gave up 2 bases and V 6 bases, and 4 bases lay outside the gene matches. The V gene's germline CDR1 is MDHEN and CDR2 SYDVKM. Here the CDR3 DNA reads TGTGCCAGCAGCAAGGACAGGGACACAGATACGCAGTATTTT. Its translation is CASSKDRDTDTQYF.